A selection of T cell receptor beta chains follows, all from one sample in a study of Ad26.COV2.S vaccination and SARS-CoV-2 variants. Assay used: immunoSEQ multiplex PCR; TCRdb lists only in-frame clones, some missing. The sample consists of around 250,000 clones, 80% to 90% of them appearing once. This sample comprised peripheral blood, obtained in a trial of Ad26.COV2.S vaccine versus placebo. Receptors were obtained from a person between 18 and 65 years old who received the Ad26.COV2.S COVID-19 vaccine or a placebo. The conserved cysteine and the conserved F or W are not part of the CDR3 here.

v_call	j_call	cdr3_aa
TRBV11-3	TRBJ1-1	ASSPGGGPNTEAF
TRBV3-1/TRBV3-2	TRBJ2-3	ASSQDLGGSSTDTQY
TRBV19	TRBJ2-7	ASSPSASSYEQY
TRBV2	TRBJ1-4	ASSDRGHANEKLF
TRBV7-2	TRBJ2-2	ASSPHRLTNTGELF
TRBV6-5	TRBJ2-1	ASSYSAGVNEQF
TRBV2	TRBJ1-6	ASSVGQGNSPLH
TRBV12-1	TRBJ1-3	ASPRNTIY
TRBV6-2/TRBV6-3	TRBJ2-3	ASSTRDSRRLDTQY
TRBV18	TRBJ2-5	ASSPPTTGGVQETQY
TRBV6-2/TRBV6-3	TRBJ2-3	ASSFRGADTQY
TRBV11-2	TRBJ2-3	ASSLDGGRALFTQY
TRBV6-5	TRBJ2-2	ASRAKGGRRGELF
TRBV18	TRBJ2-5	ASLSGIQETQY
TRBV7-2	TRBJ1-6	ASSSQGSPFNSPLH
TRBV3-1/TRBV3-2	TRBJ2-2	ASSLRKVLAGELF
TRBV11-2	TRBJ2-2	ASSSAGELF
TRBV7-9	TRBJ2-7	ASSSSRDSYEQY
TRBV27	TRBJ1-5	ASSFGAGQPQH
TRBV7-2	TRBJ1-1	ASSFAGLHTEAF
TRBV5-4	TRBJ2-7	ASSTDPLVGEQY
TRBV5-4	TRBJ1-2	ASSVEGWGYT
TRBV6-4	TRBJ2-3	ASSVGSGGTDTQY
TRBV20-1	TRBJ2-1	SARYNEQF
TRBV12-1	TRBJ1-4	ASSAGDRAPEKLF
TRBV5-4	TRBJ2-2	ASSSTVGGRAGELF
TRBV6-5	TRBJ1-3	ASSYSGREGNTIY
TRBV7-2	TRBJ1-2	ASSLDWDRGDDGYT
TRBV6-6	TRBJ2-2	ASSSSGLTGELF
TRBV5-8	TRBJ2-1	ASSLAGGGGWNEQF
TRBV18	TRBJ1-5	ASSPGGPQH
TRBV20-1	TRBJ1-4	SASLGRARTNEKLF
TRBV18	TRBJ2-3	ASSPLNSYTDTQY
TRBV11-3	TRBJ1-1	ASRSIPRRNTEAF
TRBV5-6	TRBJ2-3	ASSIIAGVGRTDTQY